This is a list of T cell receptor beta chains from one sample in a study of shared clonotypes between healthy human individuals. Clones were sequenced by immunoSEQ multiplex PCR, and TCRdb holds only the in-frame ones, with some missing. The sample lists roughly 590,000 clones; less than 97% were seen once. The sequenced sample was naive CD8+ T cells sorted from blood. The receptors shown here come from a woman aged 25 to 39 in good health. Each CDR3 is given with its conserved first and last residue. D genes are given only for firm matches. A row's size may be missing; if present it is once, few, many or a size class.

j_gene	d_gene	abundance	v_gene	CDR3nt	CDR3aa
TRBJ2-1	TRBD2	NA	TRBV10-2	TGCGCCAGCAGTGTAAGCGGGAGCTCCTACAATGAGCAGTTCTTC	CASSVSGSSYNEQFF
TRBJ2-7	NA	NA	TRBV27	TGTGCCAGCGGGATGGGCTCCGAGCAGTACTTC	CASGMGSEQYF
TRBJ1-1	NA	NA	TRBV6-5	TGTGCCAGCAGGGAATGGGGAAGGGGCACTGAAGCTTTCTTT	CASREWGRGTEAFF
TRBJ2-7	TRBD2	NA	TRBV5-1	TGCGCCAGCAGCTCGGACAGTAGCGGGAGTTGGCGGTACGAGCAGTACTTC	CASSSDSSGSWRYEQYF
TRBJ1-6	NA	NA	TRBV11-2	TGTGCCAGCAGCACTCACAGGGACCTTAATTCACCCCTCCACTTT	CASSTHRDLNSPLHF
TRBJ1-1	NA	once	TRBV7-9	TGTGCCAGCAGACTGGCGAACTCTGAAGCTTTCTTT	CASRLANSEAFF
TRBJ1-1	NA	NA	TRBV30	TGTGCCTGGAGTACCCCGTCGGGACCGTACACTGAAGCTTTCTTT	CAWSTPSGPYTEAFF
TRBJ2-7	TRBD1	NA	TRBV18	TGTGCCAGCACCGGGACAGGGGCCTACGAGCAGTACTTC	CASTGTGAYEQYF
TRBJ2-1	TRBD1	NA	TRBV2	TGTGCCAGCATAACCGGGACAGGGATGGATGAGCAGTTCTTC	CASITGTGMDEQFF
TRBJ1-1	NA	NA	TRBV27	TGTGCCAGTAGGGACTTTAGCACTGAAGCTTTCTTT	CASRDFSTEAFF
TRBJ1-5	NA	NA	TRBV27	TGTGCCAGCAGTTCCCGCACACTCCTTAATCAGCCCCAGCATTTT	CASSSRTLLNQPQHF
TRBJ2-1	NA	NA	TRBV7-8	TGTGCCAGCAATGACGGGAGTACCTACAATGAGCAGTTCTTC	CASNDGSTYNEQFF
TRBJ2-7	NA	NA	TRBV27	TGTGCCAGCAAGGCCCCTGGGTACGAGCAGTACTTC	CASKAPGYEQYF
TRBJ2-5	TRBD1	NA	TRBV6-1	TGTGCCAGCAGCCGCTTGACAGGGACGCAAGAGACCCAGTACTTC	CASSRLTGTQETQYF
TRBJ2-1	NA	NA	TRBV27	TGTGCCAGCAGTTTATTTCTTAGCGCGGACAATGAGCAGTTCTTC	CASSLFLSADNEQFF
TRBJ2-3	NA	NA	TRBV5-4	TGTGCCAGCAGCGATGGGGGGGCTTCAGATACGCAGTATTTT	CASSDGGASDTQYF
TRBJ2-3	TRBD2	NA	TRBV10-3	TGTGCCATCAGTGAGGGAGCGGGAGGAGGATGGGATACGCAGTATTTT	CAISEGAGGGWDTQYF
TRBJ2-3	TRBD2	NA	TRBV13	TGTGCCAGCAGGTCTAGCGGGACTAGCACAGATACGCAGTATTTT	CASRSSGTSTDTQYF
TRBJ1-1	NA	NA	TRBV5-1	TGCGCCAGCAGCTGGGATGACCTATACACTGAAGCTTTCTTT	CASSWDDLYTEAFF
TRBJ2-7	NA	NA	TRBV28	TGTGCCAGCAGTCCCTCCGGAGGGAGTCTATACGAGCAGTACTTC	CASSPSGGSLYEQYF
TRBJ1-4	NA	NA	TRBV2	TGTGCCAGCAGTGAAGTCGCGGCGAATCTTAATGAAAAACTGTTTTTT	CASSEVAANLNEKLFF
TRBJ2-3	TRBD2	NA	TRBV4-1	TGCGCCAGCAGCCAAGGACTAGCGCTGACAGATACGCAGTATTTT	CASSQGLALTDTQYF
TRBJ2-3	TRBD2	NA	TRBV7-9	TGTGCCAGCAGCCCGGCTGGGCTAGCGGGAAACACAGATACGCAGTATTTT	CASSPAGLAGNTDTQYF
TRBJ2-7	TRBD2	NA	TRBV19	TGTGCCAGTAGTATACTAGCGGGAGTTGACGAGCAGTACTTC	CASSILAGVDEQYF
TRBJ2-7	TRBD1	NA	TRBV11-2	TGTGCCAGCAGCTTAGGTAACAGGGGCCCTACCTACGAGCAGTACTTC	CASSLGNRGPTYEQYF
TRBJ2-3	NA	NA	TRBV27	TGTGCCAGCAGTTATCTCCGGAGGACATTGTCAGATACGCAGTATTTT	CASSYLRRTLSDTQYF
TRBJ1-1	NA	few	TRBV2	TGTGCCAGCAGGGGGCAGGGTGATGAAGCTTTCTTT	CASRGQGDEAFF
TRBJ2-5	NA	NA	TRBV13	TGTGCCAGCAGCTTCCAACCAGCCCGAGGAGGGGAGACCCAGTACTTC	CASSFQPARGGETQYF
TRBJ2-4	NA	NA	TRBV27	TGTGCCAGCAGTCCTCCGGACACGAAAAACATTCAGTACTTC	CASSPPDTKNIQYF
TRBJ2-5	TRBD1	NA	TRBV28	TGTGCCAGCAGCGTGCAGGGGGAAGGGGAGACCCAGTACTTC	CASSVQGEGETQYF
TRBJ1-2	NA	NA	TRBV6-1	TGTGCCAGCAGAACTTCGGCGGATAACTATGGCTACACCTTC	CASRTSADNYGYTF
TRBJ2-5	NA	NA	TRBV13	TGTGCCAGCAGCTTAGGGTTGGAGACCCAGTACTTC	CASSLGLETQYF
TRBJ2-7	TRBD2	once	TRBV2	TGTGCCAGCAGGCACCGGTGGACTAGCGGGGCCTACGAGCAGTACTTC	CASRHRWTSGAYEQYF
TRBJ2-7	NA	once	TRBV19	TGTGCCAGTAGTATCGGGCCAAACTCCTACGAGCAGTACTTC	CASSIGPNSYEQYF
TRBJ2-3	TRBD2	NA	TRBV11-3	TGTGCCAGCAGCTTAGTAGGTCTAGCGGGGGGACGGGGAGATACGCAGTATTTT	CASSLVGLAGGRGDTQYF
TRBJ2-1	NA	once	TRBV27	TGTGCCAGCAGTTCCGGGGATGAGCAGTTCTTC	CASSSGDEQFF
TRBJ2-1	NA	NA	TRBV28	TGTGCCAGCAGCGCCCGGGACAACTTTAACAATGAGCAGTTCTTC	CASSARDNFNNEQFF
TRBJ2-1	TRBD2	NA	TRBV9	TGTGCCAGCAGCGTAGCGAGGGGACTAGCCAATGAGCAGTTCTTC	CASSVARGLANEQFF
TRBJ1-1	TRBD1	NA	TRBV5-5	TGTGCCAGCAGCCCGGAGGGACAGGGATTCACTGAAGCTTTCTTT	CASSPEGQGFTEAFF
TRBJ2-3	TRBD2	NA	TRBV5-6	TGTGCCAGCAGCTTCATGTCAGGTTCGACTAGCGGGGTCACAGATACGCAGTATTTT	CASSFMSGSTSGVTDTQYF
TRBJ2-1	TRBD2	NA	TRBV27	TGTGCCACCTGCCCGGGGGGATCGTGGAATGAGCAGTTCTTC	CATCPGGSWNEQFF
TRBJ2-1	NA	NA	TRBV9	TGTGCCAGCAGCGTTAACAATGAGCAGTTCTTC	CASSVNNEQFF
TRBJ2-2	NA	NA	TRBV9	TGTGCCAGCAGCGTAGGGGGGGACACCGGGGAGCTGTTTTTT	CASSVGGDTGELFF
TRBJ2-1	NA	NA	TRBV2	TGTGCCAGCAGTGCCGGGAATGAGCAGTTCTTC	CASSAGNEQFF
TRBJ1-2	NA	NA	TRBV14	TGTGCCAGTAGCCAGAGGGACACCAACTATGGCTACACCTTC	CASSQRDTNYGYTF
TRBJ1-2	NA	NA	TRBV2	TGTGCCAGCAGCGCACAGGGCTGGCAGGACTATGGCTACACCTTC	CASSAQGWQDYGYTF
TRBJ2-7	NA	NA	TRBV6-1	TGTGCCAGCTTGCGTAGCTCCTACGAGCAGTACTTC	CASLRSSYEQYF
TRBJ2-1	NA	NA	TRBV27	TGTGCCAGCAGTTCATTCGGACCGGAGCAGTTCTTC	CASSSFGPEQFF
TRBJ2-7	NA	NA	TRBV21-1	TGTGCCAGCAGCCACCCACTAGCGGGGGACTACGAGCAGTACTTC	CASSHPLAGDYEQYF
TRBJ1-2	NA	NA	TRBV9	TGTGCCAGCAGCGAGACCCGGCAGGGGCCCGACTATGGCTACACCTTC	CASSETRQGPDYGYTF
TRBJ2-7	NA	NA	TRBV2	TGTGCCAGCAGCAAAGGCGTATACGCGGCCCCGGGTGTGCAGTACTTC	CASSKGVYAAPGVQYF
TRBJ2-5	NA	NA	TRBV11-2	TGTGCCAGCAGCTTAGAATATGGGTTCCAAGAGACCCAGTACTTC	CASSLEYGFQETQYF
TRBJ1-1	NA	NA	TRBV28	TGTGCCAGCAGGCTGGGGAAGTCCACTGAAGCTTTCTTT	CASRLGKSTEAFF
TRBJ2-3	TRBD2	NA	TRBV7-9	TGTGCCAGCAGCTGGGGGACTAGCGACAGCACAGATACGCAGTATTTT	CASSWGTSDSTDTQYF
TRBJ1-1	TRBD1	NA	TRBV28	TGTGCCAGCCGCCTGACGACAGGGGGCCTGAACACTGAAGCTTTCTTT	CASRLTTGGLNTEAFF
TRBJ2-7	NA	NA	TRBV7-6	TGTGCCAGCAGCTTAGGTGGGGGCCCGGACGAGCAGTACTTC	CASSLGGGPDEQYF